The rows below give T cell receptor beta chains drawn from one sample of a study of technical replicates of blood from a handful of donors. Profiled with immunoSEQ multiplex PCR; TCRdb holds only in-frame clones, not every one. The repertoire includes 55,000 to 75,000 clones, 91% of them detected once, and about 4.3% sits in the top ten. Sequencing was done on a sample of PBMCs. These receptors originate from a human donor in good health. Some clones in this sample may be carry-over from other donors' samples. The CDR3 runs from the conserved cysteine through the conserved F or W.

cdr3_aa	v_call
CASRGARENTGELFF	TRBV6-5
CASSGGTGANTEAFF	TRBV18
CASSEEGLSNQPQHF	TRBV2
CASSLTGGAGDTQYF	TRBV7-3
CASSQDRGVTYEQYF	TRBV4-3
CASSAGMADTQYF	TRBV9
CASSNNRGLSGNTIYF	TRBV25-1
CASSLALTGELFF	TRBV7-3
CASSEVQIPYF	TRBV2
CASSQQRNPYQETQYF	TRBV7-9
CASSPRGEVDTQYF	TRBV7-9
CATRRGRGGQETQYF	TRBV2
CASSSRDRGLEQYF	TRBV7-2
CASSLPRVTLRDTQYF	TRBV28
CASGLVLGRTNEKLFF	TRBV12-5
CASSQETSGGDEQFF	TRBV4-2
CAIKGGAAEAFF	TRBV10-3
CASRLPAQERGGDNEQFF	TRBV12-2
CASSLLRGVGYEQYF	TRBV11-1
CASSDTSENTGELFF	TRBV7-9
CASSSRLAGDLNTGELFF	TRBV7-2
CASSPRTGDYGYTF	TRBV7-8
CASSPNHNLNQPQHF	TRBV18
CSVGQLGTEAFF	TRBV29-1
CASSLYPDRGYGYTF	TRBV27
CASTPGTGPLQPQHF	TRBV19
CASSTSQGWQTQYF	TRBV18
CASSSGQANTGELFF	TRBV18
CASSSRDFSYNEQFF	TRBV7-8
CAIRVAGGPGNEQFF	TRBV10-3
CASSQEAGVWNIQYF	TRBV4-2
CASSLAPFGTSGSGGELFF	TRBV7-3
CASNSLGQGDTEAFF	TRBV19
CASSPWDRGQYEQYF	TRBV9
CASSAYRAPDTQYF	TRBV5-4
CASSQPGQRVGYTF	TRBV4-2
CASSSQRGPLGTQYF	TRBV9